This is a list of T cell receptor beta chains from one sample in a study of long-term antiretroviral therapy in people with HIV. The method was immunoSEQ multiplex PCR; TCRdb's version includes in-frame clones alone and lacks a portion of them. This sample has tens of thousands of clones, with around 90% found just once. The material was unsorted PBMCs, obtained more than 4.3 years after starting antiretroviral therapy. The source of these receptors is a man in his thirties or forties with HIV. Each CDR3 is given with its conserved first and last residue. The D gene is left open where the match is weak. Not all rows give a size; the values are once, few, many and, for expanded clones, a class.

>NA|TRBV13|TRBJ2-7|NA|13
CASSFFDREEQYF
TGTGCCAGCAGCTTCTTCGACCGGGAAGAGCAGTACTTC
>few|TRBV27|TRBJ2-7|TRBD1|14
CASSPQGATYEQYF
TGTGCCAGCAGTCCGCAGGGGGCGACCTACGAGCAGTACTTC
>NA|TRBV6-6|TRBJ1-1|TRBD1|16
CASSLPGTGVNTEAFF
TGTGCCAGCAGCCTCCCCGGGACAGGGGTGAACACTGAAGCTTTCTTT
>NA|TRBV4-3|TRBJ2-3|TRBD2|18
CASSQILLAGGPQDTQYF
TGCGCCAGCAGCCAAATCCTATTAGCGGGGGGGCCGCAAGATACGCAGTATTTT
>NA|TRBV29-1|TRBJ1-2|NA|15
CSVDKTQSGDYGYTF
TGCAGCGTTGACAAAACGCAGAGTGGAGACTATGGCTACACCTTC
>once|TRBV14|TRBJ1-2|TRBD1|17
CASSQESLGQGVSGYTF
TGTGCCAGCAGCCAAGAAAGTTTGGGGCAGGGGGTCTCTGGCTACACCTTC
>NA|TRBV7-8|TRBJ1-3|TRBD1|15
CASSLTGDSGNTIYF
TGTGCCAGCAGCTTGACAGGGGATTCTGGAAACACCATATATTTT
>NA|TRBV19|TRBJ2-5|TRBD2|15
CASSSAGGNQETQYF
TGTGCCAGTAGTAGCGCGGGGGGTAACCAAGAGACCCAGTACTTC
>NA|TRBV19|TRBJ1-1|TRBD1|13
CASKDRGNTEAFF
TGTGCCAGTAAAGACAGGGGGAACACTGAAGCTTTCTTT
>NA|TRBV5-1|TRBJ2-7|NA|14
CASSLAQFSYEQYF
TGCGCCAGCAGCTTGGCCCAGTTTTCCTACGAGCAGTACTTC
>NA|TRBV5-1|TRBJ2-1|TRBD2|15
CASSLAASGKGEQFF
TGCGCCAGCAGCTTGGCGGCTAGCGGGAAGGGTGAGCAGTTCTTC
>few|TRBV11-2|TRBJ1-6|NA|15
CASSRQLSYNSPLHF
TGTGCCAGCAGCCGACAGCTTTCCTATAATTCACCCCTCCACTTT
>NA|TRBV6-4|TRBJ1-1|NA|12
CASPGWASEAFF
TGTGCCAGTCCCGGGTGGGCGAGTGAAGCTTTCTTT
>NA|TRBV27|TRBJ2-1|NA|15
CASSRGGAIYNEQFF
TGTGCCAGCAGCCGAGGAGGGGCCATCTACAATGAGCAGTTCTTC
>NA|TRBV9|TRBJ1-2|NA|13
CASRGDGTYGYTF
TGTGCCAGCAGGGGAGACGGGACCTATGGCTACACCTTC
>NA|TRBV2|TRBJ2-7|NA|21
CASSDPGLGKRRERSSYEQYF
TGTGCCAGCAGTGACCCAGGATTAGGGAAGAGGCGAGAACGAAGCTCCTACGAGCAGTACTTC
>NA|TRBV5-1|TRBJ2-1|TRBD2|13
CASALAGEFEQFF
TGCGCCAGCGCACTAGCGGGAGAATTTGAGCAGTTCTTC
>NA|TRBV12-5|TRBJ2-3|NA|13
CASGLPSTDTQYF
TGTGCTAGTGGTTTACCTAGCACAGATACGCAGTATTTT
>NA|TRBV4-2|TRBJ2-5|TRBD2|18
CASSARTSGKEREETQYF
TGTGCCAGCAGCGCCCGGACTAGCGGGAAGGAGCGGGAAGAGACCCAGTACTTC
>NA|TRBV25-1|TRBJ2-1|TRBD1|13
CASARTGNNEQFF
TGTGCCAGCGCCCGGACAGGGAACAATGAGCAGTTCTTC
>NA|TRBV4-2|TRBJ1-1|NA|16
CASSQEFRGQRTEAFF
TGTGCCAGCAGCCAAGAGTTCCGGGGGCAGCGCACTGAAGCTTTCTTT
>NA|TRBV27|TRBJ2-1|TRBD1|18
CASSRRYFRGLSYNEQFF
TGTGCCAGCAGTCGACGATACTTCAGGGGGCTCTCCTACAATGAGCAGTTCTTC
>NA|TRBV2|TRBJ2-7|NA|13
CASSVQRAYEQYF
TGTGCCAGCAGTGTCCAGCGCGCCTACGAGCAGTACTTC
>NA|TRBV29-1|TRBJ2-6|NA|12
CSGGDRANVLTF
TGCAGCGGAGGGGACAGGGCCAACGTCCTGACTTTC
>NA|TRBV18|TRBJ2-3|NA|16
CASSPQGTGGTDTQYF
TGTGCCAGCTCACCTCAGGGAACGGGGGGCACAGATACGCAGTATTTT
>NA|TRBV20-1|TRBJ2-2|NA|11
CSTRSDGELFF
TGCAGTACTAGATCGGACGGGGAGCTGTTTTTT
>NA|TRBV7-3|TRBJ1-1|NA|15
CASSPRRGANTEAFF
TGTGCCAGCAGCCCCCGACGGGGGGCGAACACTGAAGCTTTCTTT
>NA|TRBV4-1|TRBJ1-6|TRBD1|17
CASSQGGQTGDHSPLHF
TGCGCCAGCAGCCAAGGGGGTCAGACAGGGGATCATTCACCCCTCCACTTT
>NA|TRBV5-1|TRBJ2-5|TRBD2|15
CASSPLAGAQETQYF
TGCGCCAGCAGCCCCCTAGCGGGTGCTCAAGAGACCCAGTACTTC
>NA|TRBV7-2|TRBJ2-3|NA|13
CASSSGRGLAQYF
TGTGCCAGCAGCTCTGGGCGGGGTTTGGCGCAGTATTTT
>NA|TRBV14|TRBJ1-2|NA|16
CASSQEPKGGFGGYTF
TGTGCCAGCAGCCAAGAGCCCAAAGGCGGCTTTGGAGGCTACACCTTC
>NA|TRBV5-1|TRBJ2-5|NA|13
CASSLAHPETQYF
TGCGCCAGCAGCTTGGCCCACCCAGAGACCCAGTACTTC
>NA|TRBV7-9|TRBJ2-1|NA|13
CASSLPGDNEQFF
TGTGCCAGCAGCTTACCTGGGGACAATGAGCAGTTCTTC
>NA|TRBV7-8|TRBJ2-2|TRBD2|18
CASSPRLAGALRTGELFF
TGTGCCAGCAGCCCCCGACTAGCGGGGGCCTTGCGGACCGGGGAGCTGTTTTTT
>NA|TRBV5-6|TRBJ2-3|TRBD2|16
CASSTLLLADTDTQYF
TGTGCCAGCAGCACTCTCCTACTAGCGGACACAGATACGCAGTATTTT